The clone carrying this T cell receptor (beta chain) appeared a single time. Its target is not known. This sample is part of a study of beta chain features in type 1 diabetes. Expressed TCRB transcripts were sequenced because the entire RNA isolate underwent reverse transcription. Repertoires were generated with immunoSEQ multiplex PCR, while TCRdb's copy carries only in-frame clones and drops some. The sample has tens of thousands of clones, over 60% seen once. General study findings and limits: Patients showed naive, central memory and Treg TCRB repertoires that appeared more similar than those of healthy donors.

The receptor's source is a woman between 35 and 50 years old in good health. Sequenced material: Tregs from blood.

CDR3 residues: CASSLETGPHGYEQYF. The CDR3 DNA sequence: TGTGCCAGCAGCTTAGAGACAGGACCACACGGGTACGAGCAGTACTTC. The genes are TRBV13 and TRBJ2-7; D might be TRBD1 (6 bases). V shed 1 base and J shed 4 bases, with 17 bases lying between them. The CDR3 has 16 amino acids. CDR1 is PRHDT, CDR2 FYEKMQ, per germline (reference sequence).